A selection of T cell receptor beta chains follows, all from one sample in a study of blood T cell repertoires in COVID-19. Clones were read by immunoSEQ multiplex PCR, and TCRdb kept only the in-frame ones, dropping some. The sample records 210,000 or so clones, over 80% being singletons. The specimen sequenced was peripheral blood. The receptors derive from a human donor in a cohort sampled during active COVID-19. The CDR3 runs from the conserved cysteine through the conserved F or W. The order of the fields is CDR3 protein, CDR3 DNA, D gene, J gene, V gene, clone size. The D gene is left open where the match is weak. Not all rows give a size; the values are once, few, many and, for expanded clones, a class.

CDR3aa: CASRDKNEKLFF
CDR3nt: TGTGCCAGCAGGGACAAGAATGAAAAACTGTTTTTT
d_gene: .
j_gene: TRBJ1-4
v_gene: TRBV5-4
abundance: .

CDR3aa: CASRAALDRGRYQPQHF
CDR3nt: TGTGCCAGCAGGGCTGCACTAGACAGGGGAAGGTATCAGCCCCAGCATTTT
d_gene: TRBD1
j_gene: TRBJ1-5
v_gene: TRBV27
abundance: .

CDR3aa: CASSRGLEETQYF
CDR3nt: TGTGCCAGCAGCCGAGGACTAGAAGAGACCCAGTACTTC
d_gene: TRBD2
j_gene: TRBJ2-5
v_gene: TRBV7-6
abundance: .

CDR3aa: CASSPHRGSTDTQYF
CDR3nt: TGTGCCAGCTCACCACACCGGGGGAGCACAGATACGCAGTATTTT
d_gene: .
j_gene: TRBJ2-3
v_gene: TRBV18
abundance: few

CDR3aa: CASSLVGGAGGNTEAFF
CDR3nt: TGTGCCAGCAGCTTGGTAGGAGGGGCGGGAGGGAACACTGAAGCTTTCTTT
d_gene: .
j_gene: TRBJ1-1
v_gene: TRBV5-8
abundance: .

CDR3aa: CASSLELTSRYEQYF
CDR3nt: TGTGCCAGCAGCTTGGAGTTGACTAGTCGTTACGAGCAGTACTTC
d_gene: .
j_gene: TRBJ2-7
v_gene: TRBV5-4
abundance: few

CDR3aa: CASSQDLREEKLFF
CDR3nt: TGTGCCAGCAGCCAAGATCTCAGGGAAGAAAAACTGTTTTTT
d_gene: .
j_gene: TRBJ1-4
v_gene: TRBV14
abundance: .

CDR3aa: CASSATPEDSVSANYGYTF
CDR3nt: TGTGCCAGCAGCGCAACCCCAGAGGACAGCGTTAGCGCTAACTATGGCTACACCTTC
d_gene: .
j_gene: TRBJ1-2
v_gene: TRBV9
abundance: .

CDR3aa: CASSPSGAPGYACYF
CDR3nt: TGTGCCAGCAGCCCTAGCGGGGCCCCCGGATACGCATGTTATTTT
d_gene: TRBD2
j_gene: TRBJ2-3
v_gene: TRBV7-2
abundance: few

CDR3aa: CASSSRGHGYTF
CDR3nt: TGTGCCAGCAGTTCACGCGGGCATGGCTACACCTTC
d_gene: .
j_gene: TRBJ1-2
v_gene: TRBV28
abundance: .

CDR3aa: CASSRSRGTGGPYEQYF
CDR3nt: TGTGCCAGTAGTCGAAGCCGCGGGACAGGGGGCCCCTACGAGCAGTACTTC
d_gene: TRBD1
j_gene: TRBJ2-7
v_gene: TRBV19
abundance: .

CDR3aa: CASRPDRSVPEAFF
CDR3nt: TGTGCCAGCAGACCGGACAGGTCTGTCCCTGAAGCTTTCTTT
d_gene: TRBD1
j_gene: TRBJ1-1
v_gene: TRBV5-5
abundance: .

CDR3aa: CASSTGAGPTGTQYF
CDR3nt: TGTGCCAGCAGCACTGGGGCGGGGCCTACCGGGACCCAGTACTTC
d_gene: .
j_gene: TRBJ2-5
v_gene: TRBV11-2
abundance: .

CDR3aa: CASSLAEGASYEQYF
CDR3nt: TGTGCCAGCAGCTTAGCGGAGGGTGCCTCCTACGAGCAGTACTTC
d_gene: .
j_gene: TRBJ2-7
v_gene: TRBV7-7
abundance: .

CDR3aa: CASSYAAYEQYF
CDR3nt: TGTGCCAGCAGTTACGCAGCCTACGAGCAGTACTTC
d_gene: .
j_gene: TRBJ2-7
v_gene: TRBV6-6
abundance: many

CDR3aa: CASGLFSGATDTQYF
CDR3nt: TGTGCTAGTGGTTTGTTCAGCGGCGCCACAGATACGCAGTATTTT
d_gene: .
j_gene: TRBJ2-3
v_gene: TRBV12-5
abundance: .

CDR3aa: CAWSGTSGRASEQYF
CDR3nt: TGTGCCTGGTCCGGGACTAGCGGGAGGGCCTCCGAGCAGTACTTC
d_gene: TRBD2
j_gene: TRBJ2-7
v_gene: TRBV30
abundance: .

CDR3aa: CASSTSGGTEAFF
CDR3nt: TGCGCCAGCAGCACTTCAGGAGGAACTGAAGCTTTCTTT
d_gene: .
j_gene: TRBJ1-1
v_gene: TRBV5-1
abundance: .

CDR3aa: CSTAQQGGGEQYF
CDR3nt: TGCAGCACGGCTCAACAGGGGGGTGGGGAGCAGTACTTC
d_gene: TRBD1
j_gene: TRBJ2-7
v_gene: TRBV29-1
abundance: .

CDR3aa: CASSRDRGGLYF
CDR3nt: TGTGCCAGCAGCCGAGACAGGGGAGGGCTGTACTTC
d_gene: .
j_gene: TRBJ2-7
v_gene: TRBV14
abundance: .

CDR3aa: CASSYATRRETQYF
CDR3nt: TGTGCCAGCAGTTACGCGACACGTCGCGAGACCCAGTACTTC
d_gene: .
j_gene: TRBJ2-5
v_gene: TRBV6-2/TRBV6-3
abundance: .

CDR3aa: CAWSTILGGNRHSNQPQHF
CDR3nt: TGTGCCTGGAGTACAATACTGGGAGGGAACCGCCATAGCAATCAGCCCCAGCATTTT
d_gene: .
j_gene: TRBJ1-5
v_gene: TRBV30
abundance: once

CDR3aa: CASSLNGQGLHQPQHF
CDR3nt: TGTGCCAGCAGTTTAAACGGGCAGGGGCTCCATCAGCCCCAGCATTTT
d_gene: .
j_gene: TRBJ1-5
v_gene: TRBV28
abundance: .

CDR3aa: CASSLGVAGRDEQFF
CDR3nt: TGCGCCAGCAGCTTGGGGGTAGCGGGACGGGATGAGCAGTTCTTC
d_gene: TRBD2
j_gene: TRBJ2-1
v_gene: TRBV5-1
abundance: .

CDR3aa: CASSITGGETYEQYF
CDR3nt: TGTGCCAGTAGTATCACGGGAGGCGAAACCTACGAGCAGTACTTC
d_gene: TRBD2
j_gene: TRBJ2-7
v_gene: TRBV19
abundance: few

CDR3aa: CASSLGQAQGYGYTF
CDR3nt: TGTGCCAGCAGCTTGGGACAGGCTCAGGGGTATGGCTACACCTTC
d_gene: .
j_gene: TRBJ1-2
v_gene: TRBV5-6
abundance: once

CDR3aa: CASSLLFGLSNSYEQYF
CDR3nt: TGTGCCAGCAGCTTGTTATTTGGACTATCCAACTCCTACGAGCAGTACTTC
d_gene: .
j_gene: TRBJ2-7
v_gene: TRBV5-5
abundance: .

CDR3aa: CASSLFVLAGGDTQYF
CDR3nt: TGCGCCAGCAGCTTGTTCGTCCTAGCGGGAGGCGATACGCAGTATTTT
d_gene: TRBD2
j_gene: TRBJ2-3
v_gene: TRBV5-1
abundance: .

CDR3aa: CASSFPGGYGYTF
CDR3nt: TGTGCCAGCAGTTTCCCAGGGGGCTATGGCTACACCTTC
d_gene: TRBD1
j_gene: TRBJ1-2
v_gene: TRBV6-2/TRBV6-3
abundance: .

CDR3aa: CASSPRDGKTDTQYF
CDR3nt: TGTGCCAGCAGTCCCAGAGACGGGAAAACAGATACGCAGTATTTT
d_gene: .
j_gene: TRBJ2-3
v_gene: TRBV27
abundance: few

CDR3aa: CASSRRRQGTDTQYF
CDR3nt: TGTGCCAGCAGCCGCCGTAGACAGGGGACAGATACGCAGTATTTT
d_gene: TRBD1
j_gene: TRBJ2-3
v_gene: TRBV4-2
abundance: few

CDR3aa: CASSIRSGRLNEKLFF
CDR3nt: TGTGCCAGTAGTATAAGGTCCGGGAGGCTTAATGAAAAACTGTTTTTT
d_gene: .
j_gene: TRBJ1-4
v_gene: TRBV19
abundance: .

CDR3aa: CASSRSRLAGNTGELFF
CDR3nt: TGTGCCAGCAGCAGGTCGAGACTAGCGGGCAACACCGGGGAGCTGTTTTTT
d_gene: TRBD2
j_gene: TRBJ2-2
v_gene: TRBV5-8
abundance: .

CDR3aa: CSVGGGLGKLFF
CDR3nt: TGCAGCGTTGGCGGGGGACTGGGAAAACTGTTTTTT
d_gene: .
j_gene: TRBJ1-4
v_gene: TRBV29-1
abundance: .

CDR3aa: CASSPLRGNQPQHF
CDR3nt: TGTGCCAGCAGTCCGTTGAGGGGCAATCAGCCCCAGCATTTT
d_gene: .
j_gene: TRBJ1-5
v_gene: TRBV6-5
abundance: once

CDR3aa: CASSLGAGSSYEQYF
CDR3nt: TGTGCCAGCAGCTTGGGGGCAGGGTCCTCCTACGAGCAGTACTTC
d_gene: .
j_gene: TRBJ2-7
v_gene: TRBV5-4
abundance: .

CDR3aa: CASSLAGATSNEKLFF
CDR3nt: TGCGCCAGCAGCTTGGCAGGGGCGACGTCTAATGAAAAACTGTTTTTT
d_gene: .
j_gene: TRBJ1-4
v_gene: TRBV5-1
abundance: .

CDR3aa: CASGASGRHIQYF
CDR3nt: TGTGCCAGCGGGGCTAGCGGGAGGCACATTCAGTACTTC
d_gene: TRBD2
j_gene: TRBJ2-4
v_gene: TRBV5-4
abundance: .

CDR3aa: CASSRSDSGTYEQYF
CDR3nt: TGTGCCAGCAGTCGTTCGGACAGTGGAACCTACGAGCAGTACTTC
d_gene: .
j_gene: TRBJ2-7
v_gene: TRBV27
abundance: .

CDR3aa: CASSLGSAVSSYNEQFF
CDR3nt: TGCGCCAGCAGCTTGGGTTCCGCGGTAAGCTCCTACAATGAGCAGTTCTTC
d_gene: .
j_gene: TRBJ2-1
v_gene: TRBV5-1
abundance: .

CDR3aa: CASSAQGAGELFF
CDR3nt: TGTGCCAGCAGTGCTCAGGGGGCCGGGGAGCTGTTTTTT
d_gene: TRBD1
j_gene: TRBJ2-2
v_gene: TRBV7-9
abundance: few

CDR3aa: CASSLQTGIQQYF
CDR3nt: TGTGCCAGCAGTCTCCAGACAGGGATCCAGCAGTACTTC
d_gene: TRBD1
j_gene: TRBJ2-7
v_gene: TRBV6-5
abundance: .

CDR3aa: CASSSLAGGLLNEQFF
CDR3nt: TGTGCCAGCAGCTCTTTAGCGGGAGGGCTTTTGAATGAGCAGTTCTTC
d_gene: TRBD2
j_gene: TRBJ2-1
v_gene: TRBV7-3
abundance: .

CDR3aa: CASILTGSSYNEQFF
CDR3nt: TGTGCCAGCATCCTGACAGGGAGCTCCTACAATGAGCAGTTCTTC
d_gene: TRBD1
j_gene: TRBJ2-1
v_gene: TRBV2
abundance: .

CDR3aa: CASSSGGNQPQHF
CDR3nt: TGTGCCAGCAGCTCAGGGGGCAATCAGCCCCAGCATTTT
d_gene: .
j_gene: TRBJ1-5
v_gene: TRBV5-5
abundance: .

CDR3aa: CASSLAIAGGYTGELFF
CDR3nt: TGTGCCAGCAGCTTAGCAATAGCGGGAGGCTACACCGGGGAGCTGTTTTTT
d_gene: TRBD2
j_gene: TRBJ2-2
v_gene: TRBV7-6
abundance: .

CDR3aa: CASSLAYNEQFF
CDR3nt: TGTGCCAGCAGCTTGGCTTACAATGAGCAGTTCTTC
d_gene: .
j_gene: TRBJ2-1
v_gene: TRBV5-4
abundance: few

CDR3aa: CASTPRGRGELFF
CDR3nt: TGTGCCAGCACCCCCAGGGGGCGCGGGGAGCTGTTTTTT
d_gene: TRBD1
j_gene: TRBJ2-2
v_gene: TRBV27
abundance: .

CDR3aa: CASSSAAGTASSGNTIYF
CDR3nt: TGCGCCAGCAGCTCAGCTGCCGGGACAGCAAGCTCTGGAAACACCATATATTTT
d_gene: TRBD1
j_gene: TRBJ1-3
v_gene: TRBV5-1
abundance: once

CDR3aa: CASSQGKGLGGNTIYF
CDR3nt: TGTGCCAGCAGCCAAGGGAAGGGGCTCGGCGGAAACACCATATATTTT
d_gene: .
j_gene: TRBJ1-3
v_gene: TRBV3-1/TRBV3-2
abundance: .

CDR3aa: CASSWGLAASNYGYTF
CDR3nt: TGTGCCAGCAGCTGGGGCCTTGCCGCTTCTAACTATGGCTACACCTTC
d_gene: .
j_gene: TRBJ1-2
v_gene: TRBV5-4
abundance: .

CDR3aa: CASTPPGLAGAGEQFF
CDR3nt: TGCGCCAGCACCCCCCCTGGACTAGCGGGAGCCGGGGAGCAGTTCTTC
d_gene: TRBD2
j_gene: TRBJ2-1
v_gene: TRBV5-1
abundance: .

CDR3aa: CASSYSGAGAEAFF
CDR3nt: TGTGCCAGCAGTTACTCGGGGGCAGGTGCTGAAGCTTTCTTT
d_gene: .
j_gene: TRBJ1-1
v_gene: TRBV6-5
abundance: .

CDR3aa: CASISRETSSGANVLTF
CDR3nt: TGTGCCAGCATCTCGAGGGAAACGAGCTCTGGGGCCAACGTCCTGACTTTC
d_gene: .
j_gene: TRBJ2-6
v_gene: TRBV2
abundance: .

CDR3aa: CASSLGTGLGFQETQYF
CDR3nt: TGCGCCAGCAGCTTGGGGACAGGGCTGGGGTTCCAAGAGACCCAGTACTTC
d_gene: TRBD1
j_gene: TRBJ2-5
v_gene: TRBV5-1
abundance: .

CDR3aa: CASGGLVTVNGYTF
CDR3nt: TGTGCCAGCGGAGGGTTAGTGACAGTCAATGGCTACACCTTC
d_gene: .
j_gene: TRBJ1-2
v_gene: TRBV6-5
abundance: .

CDR3aa: CASSSSGQGEGYEQYF
CDR3nt: TGTGCCAGCAGTTCATCGGGACAGGGGGAGGGTTACGAGCAGTACTTC
d_gene: TRBD1
j_gene: TRBJ2-7
v_gene: TRBV6-5
abundance: .

CDR3aa: CATSVAGAETQYF
CDR3nt: TGTGCCACCAGTGTCGCAGGGGCAGAGACCCAGTACTTC
d_gene: .
j_gene: TRBJ2-5
v_gene: TRBV24-1
abundance: .

CDR3aa: CASSQEGTGGLETQYF
CDR3nt: TGCGCCAGCAGCCAAGAAGGCACAGGGGGTTTGGAGACCCAGTACTTC
d_gene: TRBD1
j_gene: TRBJ2-5
v_gene: TRBV4-1
abundance: .